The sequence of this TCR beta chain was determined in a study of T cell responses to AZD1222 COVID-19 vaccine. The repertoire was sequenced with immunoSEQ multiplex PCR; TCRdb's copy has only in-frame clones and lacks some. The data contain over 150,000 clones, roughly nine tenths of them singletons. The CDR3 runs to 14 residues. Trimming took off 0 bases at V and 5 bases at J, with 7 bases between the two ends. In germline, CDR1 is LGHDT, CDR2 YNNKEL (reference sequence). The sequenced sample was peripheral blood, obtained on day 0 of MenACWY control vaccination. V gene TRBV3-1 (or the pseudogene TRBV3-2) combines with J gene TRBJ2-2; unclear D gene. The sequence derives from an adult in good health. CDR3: CASSQDPWTGELFF. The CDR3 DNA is TGTGCCAGCAGCCAAGACCCGTGGACCGGGGAGCTGTTTTTT.